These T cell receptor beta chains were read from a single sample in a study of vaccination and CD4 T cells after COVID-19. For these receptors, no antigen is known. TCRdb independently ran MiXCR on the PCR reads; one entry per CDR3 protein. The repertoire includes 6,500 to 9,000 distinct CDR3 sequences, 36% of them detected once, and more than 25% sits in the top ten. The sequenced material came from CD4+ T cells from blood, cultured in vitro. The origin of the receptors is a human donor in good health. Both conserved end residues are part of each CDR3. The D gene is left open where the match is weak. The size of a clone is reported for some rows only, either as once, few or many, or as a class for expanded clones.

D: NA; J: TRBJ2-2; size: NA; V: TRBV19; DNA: TGTGCCAGTAGTCTCGGACAAGTTCTCACCGGGGAGCTGTTTTTT; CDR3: CASSLGQVLTGELFF
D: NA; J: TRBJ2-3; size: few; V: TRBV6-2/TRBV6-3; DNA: TGTGCCAGCAGTTTAACCTGGGGAGGCCCTCACACAGATACGCAGTATTTT; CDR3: CASSLTWGGPHTDTQYF
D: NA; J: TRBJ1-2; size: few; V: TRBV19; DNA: TGTGCCAGTAGTATGGTGGGAGGTGGCTACACCTTC; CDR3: CASSMVGGGYTF
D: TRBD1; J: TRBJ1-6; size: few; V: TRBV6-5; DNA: TGTGCCAGCAGTTTCGGACAGGGTGCCATGAATTCACCCCTCCACTTT; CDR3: CASSFGQGAMNSPLHF
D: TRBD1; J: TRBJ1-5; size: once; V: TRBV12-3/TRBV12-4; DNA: TGTGCCAGCAGTTTATTCCGGGACAGCAATAATCAGCCCCAGCATTTT; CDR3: CASSLFRDSNNQPQHF
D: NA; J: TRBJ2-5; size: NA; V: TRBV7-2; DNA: TGTGCCAGCAGCATGAATGGAAGGGGCCAAGAGACCCAGTGCTTC; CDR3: CASSMNGRGQETQCF
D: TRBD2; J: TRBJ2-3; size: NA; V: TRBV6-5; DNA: TGTGCCAGCAGTTACGGGGGACTAGCGGCTACTAGCACAGATACGCAGTATTTT; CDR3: CASSYGGLAATSTDTQYF
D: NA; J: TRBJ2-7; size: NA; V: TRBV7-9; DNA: TGTGCCAGCAGCTTACCGGGTGGTACAACCTACGAGCAGTACTTC; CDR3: CASSLPGGTTYEQYF
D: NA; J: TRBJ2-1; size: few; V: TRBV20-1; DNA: TGCAGTGCTATAGGACACAATGAGCAGTTCTTC; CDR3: CSAIGHNEQFF
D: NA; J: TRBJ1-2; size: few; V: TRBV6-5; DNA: TGTGCCAGCAGTTCACAGGGATGGGAGCGTGGCTACACCTTC; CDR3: CASSSQGWERGYTF
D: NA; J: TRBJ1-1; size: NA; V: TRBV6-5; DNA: TGTGCCAGCAGTTACGTGGTGAACACTGAAGCTTTCTTT; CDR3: CASSYVVNTEAFF
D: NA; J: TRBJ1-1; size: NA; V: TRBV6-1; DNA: TGTGCCAGCAGAGCGGTGGACGTAAAAGCTTTCTTT; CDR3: CASRAVDVKAFF
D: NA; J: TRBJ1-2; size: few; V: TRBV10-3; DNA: TGTGCCATCAGTGATCAGGAGGGCATCAACTATGGCTACACCTTC; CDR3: CAISDQEGINYGYTF
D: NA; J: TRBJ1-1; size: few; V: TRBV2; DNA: TGTGCCAACCTCCCAGGACCGATGAACACTGAAGCTTTCTTT; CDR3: CANLPGPMNTEAFF
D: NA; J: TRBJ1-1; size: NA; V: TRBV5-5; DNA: TGTGCCAGCAGCTTCACCGGGACAAACACTGAAGCTTTCTTT; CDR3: CASSFTGTNTEAFF
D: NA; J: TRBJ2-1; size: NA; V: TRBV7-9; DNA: TGTGCCAGCAGCTTTTTGCGGGGTCTTACTTCGGAATACAATGAGCAGTTCTTC; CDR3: CASSFLRGLTSEYNEQFF
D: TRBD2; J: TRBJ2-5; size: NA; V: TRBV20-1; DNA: TGCAGTGCAGAACCGGGACTAGCGGGGGGAGAGACCCAGTACTTC; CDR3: CSAEPGLAGGETQYF
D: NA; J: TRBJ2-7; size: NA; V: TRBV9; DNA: TGTGCCAGCAGCGTAGTGGGGGAGACAACCTACGAGCAGTACTTC; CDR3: CASSVVGETTYEQYF
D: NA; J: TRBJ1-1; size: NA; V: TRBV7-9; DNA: TGTGCCAGCAGCTTAGGGAGCTTGGAGCTTTACACTGAAGCTTTCTTT; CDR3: CASSLGSLELYTEAFF
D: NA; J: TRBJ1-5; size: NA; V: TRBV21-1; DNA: TGTGCCAGCAGCAAAGGTGACAGGCTGGAGGATAGCAATCAGCCCCAGCATTTT; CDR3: CASSKGDRLEDSNQPQHF
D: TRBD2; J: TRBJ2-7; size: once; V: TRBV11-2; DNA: TGTGCCAGCAGCTTAGAAGCGGGGAGGGAGCAGTACTTC; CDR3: CASSLEAGREQYF
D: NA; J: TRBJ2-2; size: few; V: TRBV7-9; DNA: TGTGCCAGCAGCCCGGGACTCCGATACACCGGGGAGCTGTTTTTT; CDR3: CASSPGLRYTGELFF
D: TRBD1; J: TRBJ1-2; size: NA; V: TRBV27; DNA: TGTGCCAGCAGAAACCTTGACAGGGTGGGTGGCTACACCTTC; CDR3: CASRNLDRVGGYTF
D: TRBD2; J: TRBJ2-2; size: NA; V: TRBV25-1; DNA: TGTGCCAGCGGTGGACTAGCGGACACCGGGGAGCTGTTTTTT; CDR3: CASGGLADTGELFF
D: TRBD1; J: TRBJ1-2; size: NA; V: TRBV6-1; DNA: TGTGCCAGCAGCTCCGGGACAGGGGACGGCTACACCTTC; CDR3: CASSSGTGDGYTF
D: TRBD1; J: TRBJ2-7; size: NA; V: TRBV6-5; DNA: TGTGCCAGCAGTTACCTCGGGACAGACTCCTACGAGCAGTACTTC; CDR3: CASSYLGTDSYEQYF
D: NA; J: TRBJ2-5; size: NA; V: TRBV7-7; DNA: TGTGCCAGCAGTTCGGGGAAAGGAGAGACCCAGTACTTC; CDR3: CASSSGKGETQYF
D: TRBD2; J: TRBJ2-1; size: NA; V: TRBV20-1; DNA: TGCAGTGCTAGAGATCTTAGCGGGGGCTACAATGAGCAGTTCTTC; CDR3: CSARDLSGGYNEQFF
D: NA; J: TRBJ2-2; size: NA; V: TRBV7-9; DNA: TGTGCCAGCAGCTTAGCCGGGGGTTTACACACCGGGGAGCTGTTTTTT; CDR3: CASSLAGGLHTGELFF
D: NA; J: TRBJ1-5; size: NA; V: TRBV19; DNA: TGTGCCAGTAGTGCCTCGGGGGGGGCTAATCGGCCCCAGCATTTT; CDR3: CASSASGGANRPQHF
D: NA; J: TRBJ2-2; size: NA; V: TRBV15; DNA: TGTGCCACCATGAACACCGGGGAGCTGTTTTTT; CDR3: CATMNTGELFF
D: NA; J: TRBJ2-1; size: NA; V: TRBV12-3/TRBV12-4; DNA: TGTGCCAGCAGTACACAGGGGAGGGATGAGCAGTTCTTC; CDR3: CASSTQGRDEQFF
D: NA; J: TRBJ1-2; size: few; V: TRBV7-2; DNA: TGTGCCAGCAGCCCGGACTTTAACTATGGCTACACCTTC; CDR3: CASSPDFNYGYTF
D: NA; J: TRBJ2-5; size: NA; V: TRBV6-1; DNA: TGTGCCAGCACTACAGGGAACTGGGAGACCCAGTACTTC; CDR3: CASTTGNWETQYF
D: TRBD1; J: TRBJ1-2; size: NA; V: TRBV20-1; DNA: TGCAGTGCTAGAGTGACAGGGGCTCCCTATGGCTACACCTTC; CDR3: CSARVTGAPYGYTF
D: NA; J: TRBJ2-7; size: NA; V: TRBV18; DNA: TGTGCCAGCTCACGATTATACGAGCAGTACTTC; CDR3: CASSRLYEQYF
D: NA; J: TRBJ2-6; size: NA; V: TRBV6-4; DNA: TGTGCCAGCAGTGACTCAGGGCCCTCTGGGGCCAACGTCCTGACTTTC; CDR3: CASSDSGPSGANVLTF
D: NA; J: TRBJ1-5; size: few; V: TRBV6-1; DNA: TGTGCCAGTATTGCCCGTACAGGGTTGAGCAATCAGCCCCAGCATTTT; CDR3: CASIARTGLSNQPQHF
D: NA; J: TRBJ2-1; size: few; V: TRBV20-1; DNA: TGCAGTGCTAGCGGGGGGCATGTCAGAGAGCAGTTCTTC; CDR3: CSASGGHVREQFF
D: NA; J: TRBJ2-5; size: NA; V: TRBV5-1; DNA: TGCGCCAGCAGCTTGTATCAAGCAGAAGAGACCCAGTACTTC; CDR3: CASSLYQAEETQYF
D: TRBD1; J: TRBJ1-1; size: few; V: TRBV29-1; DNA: TGCAGCGTTTTTGGAAGGGGGCGCAGGACTGAAGCTTTCTTT; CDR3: CSVFGRGRRTEAFF
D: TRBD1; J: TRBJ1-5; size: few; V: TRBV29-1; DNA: TGCAGCGTAGCCGGGACAGGGGATCAGCCCCAGCATTTT; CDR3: CSVAGTGDQPQHF
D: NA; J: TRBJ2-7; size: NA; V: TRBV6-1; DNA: TGTGCCAGCAGCAGGGAGGTCTCCTACGAGCAGTACTTC; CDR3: CASSREVSYEQYF
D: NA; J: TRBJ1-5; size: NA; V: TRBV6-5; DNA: TGTGCCAGCAGTTACTCGGTTGCGTGGCCCCAGCATTTT; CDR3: CASSYSVAWPQHF
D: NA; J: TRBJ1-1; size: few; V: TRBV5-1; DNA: TGCGCCAGCGGGGGAGGCGAGAACACTGAAGCTTTCTTT; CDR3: CASGGGENTEAFF
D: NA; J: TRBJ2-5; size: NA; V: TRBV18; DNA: TGTGCCAGCTCACCGGTTTTCGAGACCCAGTACTTC; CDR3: CASSPVFETQYF
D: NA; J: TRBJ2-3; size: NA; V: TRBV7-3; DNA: TGTGCCAGCAGCCGGGGACCTAGCACAGATACGCAGTATTTT; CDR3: CASSRGPSTDTQYF
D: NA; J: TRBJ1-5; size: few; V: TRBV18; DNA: TGTGCCAGCTCACCTCGTGACGGTGCCGCTCAGCCCCAGCATTTT; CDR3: CASSPRDGAAQPQHF
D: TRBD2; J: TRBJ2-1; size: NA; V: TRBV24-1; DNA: TGTGCCACCAGTGACCTCGCCCCCCCAATAGCGGGGGGATACAATGAGCAGTTCTTC; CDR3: CATSDLAPPIAGGYNEQFF
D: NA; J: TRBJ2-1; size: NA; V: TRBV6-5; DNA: TGTGCCAGCAGTTACTCCCGATGGGGAAACAATGAGCAGTTCTTC; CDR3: CASSYSRWGNNEQFF
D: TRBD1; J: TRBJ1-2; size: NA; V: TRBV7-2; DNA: TGTGCCAGCAGCTTAGGAGGACAGGGGGCGTCTAACTATGGCTACACCTTC; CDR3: CASSLGGQGASNYGYTF
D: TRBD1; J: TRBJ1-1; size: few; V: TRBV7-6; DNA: TGTGCCAGCAGCTTCCGGACAGGGTCGAACACTGAAGCTTTCTTT; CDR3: CASSFRTGSNTEAFF
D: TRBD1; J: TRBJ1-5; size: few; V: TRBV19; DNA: TGTGCCAGTAGTACCCGACAGGGCGAACAGCCCCAGCATTTT; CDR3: CASSTRQGEQPQHF
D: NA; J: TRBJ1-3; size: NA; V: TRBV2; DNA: TGTGCCAGCACCCCCGATGTGGGGGGGGGTGGAAACACCATATATTTT; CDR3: CASTPDVGGGGNTIYF
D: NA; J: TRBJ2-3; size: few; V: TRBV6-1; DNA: TGTGCCAGCAGTGAACTGAGGGTGTTGCCGACGCAGTATTTT; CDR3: CASSELRVLPTQYF
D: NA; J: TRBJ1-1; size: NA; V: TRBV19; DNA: TGTGCCAGTACTCGGGTTGGGACAGAAGCTTTCTTT; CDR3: CASTRVGTEAFF
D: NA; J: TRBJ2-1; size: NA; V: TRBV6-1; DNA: TGTGCCAGCAGTCCACCGGGTGAGCAGTTCTTC; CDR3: CASSPPGEQFF
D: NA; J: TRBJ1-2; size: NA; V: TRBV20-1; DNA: TGCAGTGCTTGGACAGATCGAAGAGACTATGGCTACACCTTC; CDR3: CSAWTDRRDYGYTF
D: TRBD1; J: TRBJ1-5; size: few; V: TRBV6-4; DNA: TGTGCCAGCAGTCGACAGGGTTCCAAGAATCAGCCCCAGCATTTT; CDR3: CASSRQGSKNQPQHF